This T cell receptor gamma chain derives from a study of Vδ1+ human thymocytes. Study findings and constraints: Thymic TRG and TRD repertoires appeared highly polyclonal.

This clone was found a few times. The antigen is unknown. CDR1 VTNTFY and CDR2 YDVSTARD come from the germline V gene (reference sequence). The V and J ends lost 0 bases and 6 bases, in that order; junction bases with no gene match: 7. CDR3 size: 15 residues. After alphabeta T cell depletion, CD3+ Vdelta1+ Vdelta2- thymocytes were sorted. The template was reverse-transcribed extracted RNA. The CDR3 regions were amplified by multiplex PCR from V-gene primers to a constant-region primer. TCRdb processed the multiplex PCR reads again with the CATT caller. Seen here are 25,000 to 30,000 gamma-chain clones, over 15% observed once, and the top ten hold roughly 2%.

The chain joins TRGV3 to TRGJP2. The sequencing input was Vdelta1+ gamma-delta thymocytes from the thymus. The sample's subset: FACS-sorted CD3+ TCRalphabeta- TCRVdelta1+ TCRVdelta2- thymocytes. The TCR comes from a boy in the first two years of life who had congenital heart surgery. CDR3 DNA: TGTGCCACCTGGGACAGGCTGGGGTGTGATTGGATCAAGACGTTT. It specifies CATWDRLGCDWIKTF.